A selection of T cell receptor beta chains follows, all from one sample in a study of OX40 agonist ivuxolimab in advanced cancers. Sequencing used immunoSEQ multiplex PCR; TCRdb keeps in-frame clones, though not all of them. The profile covers around 31,000 clones, with 87% appearing a single time and roughly a third taken by the ten largest. The material was CD4+ or CD8+ T cells sorted from blood, obtained in a trial of the OX40 agonist ivuxolimab. Receptor source: an adult with an advanced solid tumor such as melanoma, head and neck, liver or kidney cancer. CDR3s include the opening cysteine and the closing phenylalanine or tryptophan. The D gene is left open where the match is weak. Some rows mark clone size as missing; the rest say once, few, many or name a class of expanded clone.

clone size	CDR3 length	J gene	D gene	V gene	CDR3 DNA	CDR3 protein
-	15	TRBJ2-5	-	TRBV28	TGTGCCAGCAGTACTACTAGGACATGGCAAGAGACCCAGTACTTC	CASSTTRTWQETQYF
-	15	TRBJ1-4	-	TRBV27	TGTGCCAGCAGTTTGGACCTTGCAACTAATGAAAAACTGTTTTTT	CASSLDLATNEKLFF
-	15	TRBJ2-5	-	TRBV4-2	TGTGCCAGCAGCCAAAGCGTCGGCGCCGGGGGTGAGCAGTACTTC	CASSQSVGAGGEQYF
-	14	TRBJ2-6	-	TRBV6-4	TGTGCCAGCAGTGAAGGCTTTGGGGCCAACGTCCTGACTTTC	CASSEGFGANVLTF
-	15	TRBJ2-1	-	TRBV4-2	TGTGCCAGCAGCCAAGATTTCGGGCTAGCCCATGAGCAGTTCTTC	CASSQDFGLAHEQFF
-	13	TRBJ2-3	-	TRBV5-4	TGTGCCAGCAGCTTGGGTTGGGCGGGCCATACGTATTTT	CASSLGWAGHTYF
-	14	TRBJ2-2	TRBD1	TRBV19	TGTGCCAGTAGTATCGGGACAGGGGCCGGGGAGCTGTTTTTT	CASSIGTGAGELFF
-	14	TRBJ2-1	-	TRBV2	TGTGCCAGCAGTGAAGTGGGCTGGGGGAATGAGCAGTTCTTC	CASSEVGWGNEQFF
-	14	TRBJ2-1	-	TRBV6-1	TGTGCCAGCACCCCCGGGACTGGGTACAATGAGCAGTTCTTC	CASTPGTGYNEQFF
-	14	TRBJ2-3	-	TRBV7-2	TGTGCCAGCAGCTTAGGAGCCTTCACAGATACGCAGTATTTT	CASSLGAFTDTQYF
-	14	TRBJ1-2	TRBD1	TRBV7-9	TGTGCCAGCAGCGGGCGGACAGGGGACTATGGCTACACCTTC	CASSGRTGDYGYTF
-	11	TRBJ2-7	-	TRBV27	TGTGCCAGCAGTTCCTCCTACGAGCAGTACTTC	CASSSSYEQYF
-	15	TRBJ1-2	-	TRBV28	TGTGCCAGCACCCCCAGTGGGGGGAGGGACTATGGCTACACCTTC	CASTPSGGRDYGYTF
once	14	TRBJ1-3	-	TRBV6-5	TGTGCCAGCAGCACAGGGATCTCTGGAAACACCATATATTTT	CASSTGISGNTIYF
-	11	TRBJ1-1	-	TRBV9	TGTGCCAGCGTATCTGGTTTTGAAGCTTTCTTT	CASVSGFEAFF
-	11	TRBJ2-7	-	TRBV11-2	TGTGCCAGCAGCTCCCTCACCGAGCAGTACTTC	CASSSLTEQYF
-	16	TRBJ1-4	TRBD1	TRBV9	TGTGCCAGCAGCCCGGACAGGGGGCCGTCTAATGAAAAACTGTTTTTT	CASSPDRGPSNEKLFF
few	13	TRBJ1-2	-	TRBV30	TGTGCTAAGGAGGCCGGGTTTGGGGCAGGGTGCACCTTC	CAKEAGFGAGCTF
-	17	TRBJ1-1	TRBD1	TRBV9	TGTGCCAGCAGCGTAGCCGGAGGCAGGGGGATGAACACTGAAGCTTTCTTT	CASSVAGGRGMNTEAFF
few	13	TRBJ1-5	-	TRBV7-6	TGTGCCAGCAGCGCGGGTCGCAATCAGCCCCAGCATTTT	CASSAGRNQPQHF
-	15	TRBJ2-5	-	TRBV2	TGTGCCAGCAGTGGTATATCAGGGGCGGATGAGACCCAGTACTTC	CASSGISGADETQYF
-	15	TRBJ1-4	-	TRBV28	TGTGCCAGCAGCCCTTGGGGGGTAACTAATGAAAAACTGTTTTTT	CASSPWGVTNEKLFF
-	14	TRBJ2-4	-	TRBV13	TGTGCCAGCAGCCCATCATTAGCCAAAAACATTCAGTACTTC	CASSPSLAKNIQYF
-	17	TRBJ2-7	-	TRBV5-8	TGTGCCAGCAGTTTGGAGGGACAAGGTGAGGTAGCCTACGAGCAGTACTTC	CASSLEGQGEVAYEQYF
medium-sized	13	TRBJ2-7	-	TRBV19	TGTGCCAGTAGTTGGACACTTAACTACGAGCAGTACTTC	CASSWTLNYEQYF
-	18	TRBJ2-3	TRBD2	TRBV11-2	TGTGCCAGCAGCTTAGGAAGAATAGCGGGGGCGCTTATAGATACGCAGTATTTT	CASSLGRIAGALIDTQYF
-	13	TRBJ2-1	-	TRBV9	TGTGCCAGCAGCGTAGGGTCCCTAAATGAGCAGTTCTTC	CASSVGSLNEQFF
-	13	TRBJ2-5	-	TRBV10-1	TGCGCCAGCAGAGGGACGGAACAAGAGACCCAGTACTTC	CASRGTEQETQYF
-	16	TRBJ2-7	TRBD1	TRBV5-1	TGCGCCAGCAGCCCGGCAGGGGCAGGGGGTATCTACGAGCAGTACTTC	CASSPAGAGGIYEQYF
-	15	TRBJ2-7	-	TRBV7-9	TGTGCCAGCAGCTACAGGGACGACGGCCCCTACGAGCAGTACTTC	CASSYRDDGPYEQYF
-	16	TRBJ2-7	-	TRBV25-1	TGTGCCAGCAGTGAGTCTTACAGGGAACCGTTCCACGAGCAGTACTTC	CASSESYREPFHEQYF
-	13	TRBJ2-1	TRBD2	TRBV9	TGTGCCAGCAGCGTGTCGCGGGGGAATGAGCAGTTCTTC	CASSVSRGNEQFF
-	18	TRBJ2-1	TRBD2	TRBV19	TGTGCCAGTACTACCGCCCCCTGGAGGGAGGGCCTATACAATGAGCAGTTCTTC	CASTTAPWREGLYNEQFF
-	13	TRBJ2-5	-	TRBV7-3	TGTGCCAGCAGCTTAGAGGGAGAAGAGACCCAGTACTTC	CASSLEGEETQYF
-	15	TRBJ2-3	TRBD1	TRBV6-5	TGTGCCAGCAGTGCGGGACAGGGATACTCAGATACGCAGTATTTT	CASSAGQGYSDTQYF
-	13	TRBJ1-1	TRBD1	TRBV5-6	TGTGCCAGCAGCTTTGGGACAGGAGGTTTAGCTTTCTTT	CASSFGTGGLAFF
-	12	TRBJ2-7	-	TRBV11-2	TGTGCCAGCAGGACAGAAGTCTACGAGCAGTACTTC	CASRTEVYEQYF
medium-sized	15	TRBJ2-7	-	TRBV9	TGTGCCAGCAGCGTAGGAACGGCCAGCTCCTACGAGCAGTACTTC	CASSVGTASSYEQYF
-	16	TRBJ2-1	TRBD2	TRBV2	TGTGCCAGCACCCCTAAACTAGCGGGAGGTGGTAATGAGCAGTTCTTC	CASTPKLAGGGNEQFF
-	12	TRBJ2-1	-	TRBV10-2	TGCGCCAGCATCGCAGCCTACAATGAGCAGTTCTTC	CASIAAYNEQFF